This T cell receptor (beta chain) emerged from a study of shared clonotypes between healthy human individuals. Participating donors were healthy, HIV-negative adults free of recent acute infections or vaccinations. The V and J ends lost 3 bases and 2 bases, in that order; junction bases with no gene match: 7. In germline, CDR1 is SGDLS, CDR2 YYNGEE. CDR3 length equals 15 residues. Clones were sequenced by immunoSEQ multiplex PCR, and TCRdb holds only the in-frame ones, with some missing. The top ten clones hold around 0.38% of a sample with about 2.5 million clones, just under 95% of them seen once. Sequencing input: naive CD4+ T cells from PBMCs. Documented subset: CD45RA+ positively selected. This sequence was found in a man younger than 35 in good health. Some clones in this sample may be carry-over from other donors' samples. The J gene is TRBJ1-2, the V gene TRBV9; TRBD1 aligns across 7 bases. Written as DNA, the CDR3 is TGTGCCAGCAGCGCCGGGACAGACGACAACTATGGCTACACCTTC. As protein: CASSAGTDDNYGYTF.